The entry below gives a single T cell receptor (beta chain) sequence along with its context. The data were taken from a study of T cell repertoires in ileal Crohn's disease. Study context: Operated complications were stricturing disease (roughly 60%) and penetrating disease (approximately 39%).

The trim removed 3 bases at V and 5 bases at J, leaving 9 bases unmatched. This CDR3 region has 14 residues. Germline CDR1 and CDR2: SQVTM and ANQGSEA. Assay: immunoSEQ multiplex PCR; the TCRdb copy retains only in-frame clones and omits some. The sample has approximately 18,000 clones; over 45% are singletons. This TCR came from an adult with Crohn's disease. This chain links TRBV29-1 with TRBJ1-2; TRBD1 matches at 7 bases. Sequencing was performed on ileal tissue. In DNA form, the CDR3 reads TGCAGCGTTGACCTCGGGACAGCAATTTATGGCTACACCTTC. Protein sequence: CSVDLGTAIYGYTF.